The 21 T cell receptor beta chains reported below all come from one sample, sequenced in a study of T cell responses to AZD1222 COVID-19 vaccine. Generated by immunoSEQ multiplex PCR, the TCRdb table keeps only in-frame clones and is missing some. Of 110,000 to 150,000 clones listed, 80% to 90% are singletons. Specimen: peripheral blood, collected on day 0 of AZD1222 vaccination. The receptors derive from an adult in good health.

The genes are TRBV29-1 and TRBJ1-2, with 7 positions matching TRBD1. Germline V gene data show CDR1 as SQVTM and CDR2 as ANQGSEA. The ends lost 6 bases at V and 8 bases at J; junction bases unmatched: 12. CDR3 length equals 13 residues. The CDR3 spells CSVPQGRSGGYTF. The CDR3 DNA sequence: TGCAGCGTCCCACAGGGGAGGTCGGGGGGCTACACCTTC.

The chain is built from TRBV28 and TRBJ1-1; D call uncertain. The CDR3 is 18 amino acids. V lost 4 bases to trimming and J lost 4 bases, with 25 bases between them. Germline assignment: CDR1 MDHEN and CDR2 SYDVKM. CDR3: CASSSLTLMRVGVTEAFF. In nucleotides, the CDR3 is TGTGCCAGCAGTTCCCTGACCCTTATGAGGGTAGGTGTCACTGAAGCTTTCTTT.

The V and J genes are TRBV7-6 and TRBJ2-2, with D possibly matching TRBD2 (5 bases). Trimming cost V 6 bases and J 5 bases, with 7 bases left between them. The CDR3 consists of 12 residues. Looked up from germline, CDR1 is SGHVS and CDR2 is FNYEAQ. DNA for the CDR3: TGTGCCAGCAGAAGGAGGACCGGGGAGCTGTTTTTT. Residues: CASRRRTGELFF.

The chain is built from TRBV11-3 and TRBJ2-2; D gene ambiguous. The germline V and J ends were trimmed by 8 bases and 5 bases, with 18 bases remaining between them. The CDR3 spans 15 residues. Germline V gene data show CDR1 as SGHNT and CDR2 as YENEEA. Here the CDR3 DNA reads TGTGCCAGCGCCCCTGAGGCAGTAGGGACCGGGGAGCTGTTTTTT. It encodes CASAPEAVGTGELFF.

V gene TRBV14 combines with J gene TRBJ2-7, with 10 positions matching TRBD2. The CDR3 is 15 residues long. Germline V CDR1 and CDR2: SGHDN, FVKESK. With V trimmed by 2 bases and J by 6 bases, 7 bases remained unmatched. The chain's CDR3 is CASSQLLAGEGEQYF. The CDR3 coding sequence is TGTGCCAGCAGCCAACTTCTAGCGGGAGAAGGCGAGCAGTACTTC.

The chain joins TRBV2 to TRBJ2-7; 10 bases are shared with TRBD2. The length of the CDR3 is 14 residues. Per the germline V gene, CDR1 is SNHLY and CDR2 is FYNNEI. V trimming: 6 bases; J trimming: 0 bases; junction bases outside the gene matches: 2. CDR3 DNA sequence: TGTGCCAGCAGAGTAGCGGGGGGCTCCTACGAGCAGTACTTC. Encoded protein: CASRVAGGSYEQYF.

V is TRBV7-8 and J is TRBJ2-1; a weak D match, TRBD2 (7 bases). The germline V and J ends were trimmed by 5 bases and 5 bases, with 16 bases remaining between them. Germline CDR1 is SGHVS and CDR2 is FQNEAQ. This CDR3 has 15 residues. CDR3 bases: TGTGCCAGCAGCCGGGGGGCTAGCGGAAACAATGAGCAGTTCTTC. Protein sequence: CASSRGASGNNEQFF.

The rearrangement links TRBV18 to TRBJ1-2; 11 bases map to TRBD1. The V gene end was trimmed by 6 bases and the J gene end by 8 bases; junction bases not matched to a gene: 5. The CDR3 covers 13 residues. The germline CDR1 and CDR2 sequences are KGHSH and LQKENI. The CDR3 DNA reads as TGTGCCAGCTCGGGACAGGGGGATTGGGGCTACACCTTC. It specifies CASSGQGDWGYTF.

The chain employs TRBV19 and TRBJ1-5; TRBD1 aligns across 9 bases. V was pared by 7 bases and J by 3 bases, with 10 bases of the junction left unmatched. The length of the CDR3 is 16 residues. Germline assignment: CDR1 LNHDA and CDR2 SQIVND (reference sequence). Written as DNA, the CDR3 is TGTGCCAGTACAGAACAGGGGGCGCGGGTCAATCAGCCCCAGCATTTT. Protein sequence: CASTEQGARVNQPQHF.

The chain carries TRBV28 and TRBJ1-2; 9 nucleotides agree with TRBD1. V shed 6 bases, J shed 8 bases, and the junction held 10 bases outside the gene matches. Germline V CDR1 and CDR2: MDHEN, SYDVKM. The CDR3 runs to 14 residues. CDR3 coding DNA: TGTGCCAGCAGGGAACAGGGGGCTTTGTGGGGCTACACCTTC. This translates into CASREQGALWGYTF.

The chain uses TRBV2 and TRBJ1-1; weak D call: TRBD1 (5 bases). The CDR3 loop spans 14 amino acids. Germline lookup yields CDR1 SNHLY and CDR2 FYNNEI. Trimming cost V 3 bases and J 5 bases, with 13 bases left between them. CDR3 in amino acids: CASSDQGSRTEAFF. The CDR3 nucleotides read TGTGCCAGCAGTGACCAGGGATCGAGGACTGAAGCTTTCTTT.

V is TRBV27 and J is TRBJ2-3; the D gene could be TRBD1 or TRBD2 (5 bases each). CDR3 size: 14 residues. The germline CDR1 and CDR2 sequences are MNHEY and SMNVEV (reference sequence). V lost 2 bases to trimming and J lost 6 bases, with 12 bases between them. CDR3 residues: CASSLRGSGDTQYF. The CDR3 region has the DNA TGTGCCAGCAGTTTACGAGGGTCAGGGGATACGCAGTATTTT.

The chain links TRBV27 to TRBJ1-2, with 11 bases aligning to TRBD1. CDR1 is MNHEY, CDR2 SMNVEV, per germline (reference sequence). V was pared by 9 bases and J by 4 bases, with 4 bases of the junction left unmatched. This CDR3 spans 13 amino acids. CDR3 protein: CASSGTGGYGYTF. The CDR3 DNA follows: TGTGCCAGTTCCGGGACAGGGGGCTATGGCTACACCTTC.

The CDR3 DNA follows: TGTGCCAGCAGACCGAGGACAGGGAACTATGGCTACACCTTC. It codes for CASRPRTGNYGYTF. The chain employs TRBV11-2 and TRBJ1-2; 8 bases align to TRBD1. The CDR3 sequence is 14 residues long. CDR1 is SGHAT, CDR2 FQNNGV, per germline. The J segment lost 2 bases and the V segment lost 6 bases, leaving 5 bases of the junction unmatched.

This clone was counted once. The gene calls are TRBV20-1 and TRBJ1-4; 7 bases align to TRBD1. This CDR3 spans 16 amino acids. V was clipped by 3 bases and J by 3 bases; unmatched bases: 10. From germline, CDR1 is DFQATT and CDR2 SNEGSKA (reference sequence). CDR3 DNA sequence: TGCAGTGCTAGTCAACTCCGACAGGGACCTAATGAAAAACTGTTTTTT. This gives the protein CSASQLRQGPNEKLFF.

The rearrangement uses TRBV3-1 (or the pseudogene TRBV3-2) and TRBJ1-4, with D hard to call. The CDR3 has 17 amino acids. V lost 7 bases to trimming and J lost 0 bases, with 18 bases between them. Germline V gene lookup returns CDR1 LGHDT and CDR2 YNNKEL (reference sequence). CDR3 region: CASTTRALGATNEKLFF. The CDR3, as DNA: TGTGCCAGCACCACACGCGCCCTCGGGGCAACTAATGAAAAACTGTTTTTT.

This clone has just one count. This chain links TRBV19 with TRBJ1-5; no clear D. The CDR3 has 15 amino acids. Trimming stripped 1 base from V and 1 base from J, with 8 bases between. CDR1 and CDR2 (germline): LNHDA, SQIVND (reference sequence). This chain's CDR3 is CASSIVLLSNQPQHF. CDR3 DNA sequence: TGTGCCAGTAGTATAGTGCTTTTAAGCAATCAGCCCCAGCATTTT.

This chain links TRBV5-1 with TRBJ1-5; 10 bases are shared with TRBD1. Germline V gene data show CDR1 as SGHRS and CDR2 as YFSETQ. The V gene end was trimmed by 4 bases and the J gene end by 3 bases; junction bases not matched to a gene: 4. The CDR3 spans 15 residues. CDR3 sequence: CASSLGQGNNQPQHF. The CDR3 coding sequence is TGCGCCAGCAGCCTGGGACAGGGGAACAATCAGCCCCAGCATTTT. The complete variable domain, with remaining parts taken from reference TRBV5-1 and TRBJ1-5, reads KAGVTQTPRYLIKTRGQQVTLSCSPISGHRSVSWYQQTPGQGLQFLFEYFSETQRNKGNFPGRFSGRQFSNSRSEMNVSTLELGDSALYLCASSLGQGNNQPQHFGDGTRLSIL.

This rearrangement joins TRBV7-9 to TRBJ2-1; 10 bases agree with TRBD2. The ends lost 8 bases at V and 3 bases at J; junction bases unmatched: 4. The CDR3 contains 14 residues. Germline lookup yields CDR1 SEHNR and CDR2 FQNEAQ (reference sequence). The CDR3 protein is CASGLAVHYNEQFF. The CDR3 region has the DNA TGTGCCAGCGGACTAGCGGTCCACTACAATGAGCAGTTCTTC.

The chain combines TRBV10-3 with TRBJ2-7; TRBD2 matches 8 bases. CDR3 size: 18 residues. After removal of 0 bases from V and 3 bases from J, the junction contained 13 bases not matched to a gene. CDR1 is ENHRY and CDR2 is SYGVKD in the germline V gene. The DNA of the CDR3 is TGTGCCATCAGTGAGTCTGACGGACTAGCTACTACCCACTACGAGCAGTACTTC. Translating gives CAISESDGLATTHYEQYF.

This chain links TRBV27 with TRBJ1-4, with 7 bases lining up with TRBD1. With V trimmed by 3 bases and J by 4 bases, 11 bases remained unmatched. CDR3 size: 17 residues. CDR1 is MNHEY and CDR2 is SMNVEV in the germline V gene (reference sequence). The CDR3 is CASSFLSGGSGNEKLFF. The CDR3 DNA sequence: TGTGCCAGCAGTTTCTTGTCAGGGGGATCCGGTAATGAAAAACTGTTTTTT. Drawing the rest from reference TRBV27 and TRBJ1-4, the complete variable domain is EAQVTQNPRYLITVTGKKLTVTCSQNMNHEYMSWYRQDPGLGLRQIYYSMNVEVTDKGDVPEGYKVSRKEKRNFPLILESPSPNQTSLYFCASSFLSGGSGNEKLFFGSGTQLSVL.